These 12 T cell receptor beta chains came from one sample sequenced in a study of cytomegalovirus exposure and HLA in healthy donors. 60 Vbeta and 13 Jbeta primers were used in PCR. TCRdb's copy holds only in-frame clones and misses some; the assay was immunoSEQ multiplex PCR. The data contain 90,000 to 120,000 clones, 84% of them seen just once; the ten biggest clones take up around 1.2%. The sequenced material came from PBMCs. The origin of the receptors is a woman in her late teens or twenties in good health and CMV-seronegative.

CDR3 sequence: CASGIQGVVDSGNTIYF. For the CDR3, the DNA is TGTGCCAGCGGGATACAGGGTGTAGTGGACTCTGGAAACACCATATATTTT. The J gene is TRBJ1-3, the V gene TRBV5-5; maybe TRBD1 (6 bases). Deletions cut 7 bases from V and 0 bases from J, with 20 bases between. The length of the CDR3 is 17 residues. Germline CDR1 reads SGHKS; CDR2 reads YYEKEE (reference sequence).

V is TRBV28 and J is TRBJ1-1, with TRBD1 identical over 11 bases. V lost 4 bases, J lost 4 bases, and 5 bases stayed unmatched. The CDR3 extends over 15 amino acids. The V gene's germline CDR1 is MDHEN and CDR2 SYDVKM. CDR3 sequence (DNA): TGTGCCAGCAGTTCAACCGGGACAGGGGGCACTGAAGCTTTCTTT. It is translated as CASSSTGTGGTEAFF. Supplemented by reference TRBV28 and TRBJ1-1, the full variable domain reads DVKVTQSSRYLVKRTGEKVFLECVQDMDHENMFWYRQDPGLGLRLIYFSYDVKMKEKGDIPEGYSVSREKKERFSLILESASTNQTSMYLCASSSTGTGGTEAFFGQGTRLTVV.

The rearrangement links TRBV11-2 to TRBJ2-7; D perhaps matches TRBD2 (5 bases). The CDR3 is made up of 15 amino acids. With 3 bases removed from V and 0 bases from J, the gap between germline ends came to 12 bases. Germline V gives CDR1 SGHAT, CDR2 FQNNGV. In DNA form, the CDR3 reads TGTGCCAGCAGCTTGTACGCCGGGAACTCCTACGAGCAGTACTTC. Translated, it gives CASSLYAGNSYEQYF.

The CDR3: CASSQDRRGPGNTIYF. Here the CDR3 DNA reads TGCGCCAGCAGCCAAGATAGGAGGGGGCCTGGAAACACCATATATTTT. V gene TRBV4-3 combines with J gene TRBJ1-3; 7 nucleotides align to TRBD1. CDR1 is LGHNA, CDR2 YSLEER, per germline. CDR3 size: 16 residues. Trimming removed 0 bases from V and 2 bases from J; junction bases left unmatched: 4.

The V and J genes are TRBV5-8 and TRBJ1-4; D is ambiguous. This CDR3 contains 14 residues. Germline V gene sequence: CDR1 SGHTS, CDR2 YDEGEE. V was clipped by 2 bases and J by 1 base, with 6 bases between them. The DNA of the CDR3 is TGTGCCAGCAGCTTCGGGGAAACTAATGAAAAACTGTTTTTT. As protein: CASSFGETNEKLFF.

This clone has only a few counts. The rearrangement uses TRBV6-1 and TRBJ2-1, with TRBD2 identical over 7 bases. There are 15 residues in the CDR3. The germline V gene has CDR1 MNHNS and CDR2 SASEGT. V gave up 6 bases and J gave up 4 bases; unmatched junction bases: 9. In DNA form, the CDR3 reads TGTGCCAGCAGAGCTCAGTCTAGCGGATACAATGAGCAGTTCTTC. Its protein product is CASRAQSSGYNEQFF.

The rearrangement links TRBV5-1 to TRBJ1-1; tentative D call: TRBD1 (6 bases). V was shortened by 3 bases and J by 4 bases, with 7 bases between the two germline ends. This CDR3 spans 12 amino acids. CDR1 SGHRS and CDR2 YFSETQ come from the germline V gene. Here the CDR3 reads CASSWDITEAFF. The CDR3 coding sequence is TGCGCCAGCAGCTGGGACATCACTGAAGCTTTCTTT. The variable domain in full, completed from reference TRBV5-1 and TRBJ1-1, reads KAGVTQTPRYLIKTRGQQVTLSCSPISGHRSVSWYQQTPGQGLQFLFEYFSETQRNKGNFPGRFSGRQFSNSRSEMNVSTLELGDSALYLCASSWDITEAFFGQGTRLTVV.

This clone was seen a single time. This chain links TRBV11-2 with TRBJ2-2, with a tentative D call TRBD1 (7 bases). Germline CDR1 SGHAT, CDR2 FQNNGV. Trimming cost V 2 bases and J 3 bases, with 16 bases left between them. The CDR3 has 17 amino acids. The CDR3 nucleotides read TGTGCCAGCAGCTTAATTCCGGCCAGGGGGGACACCGGGGAGCTGTTTTTT. Translated: CASSLIPARGDTGELFF.

The chain joins TRBV6-5 to TRBJ1-3; unclear D gene. V dropped 0 bases and J dropped 2 bases, with 8 bases sitting between them. The germline V gene has CDR1 MNHEY and CDR2 SVGAGI. The CDR3 is 15 amino acids. The CDR3 nucleotides read TGTGCCAGCAGTTACTCACAAGGAGCTGGAAACACCATATATTTT. Encoded protein: CASSYSQGAGNTIYF.

In its sample, this clone was seen once. Other nucleotide sequences in the sample specify the same CDR3. J is TRBJ2-7 and V is TRBV30, with 7 positions matching TRBD1. The germline V gene encodes CDR1 GTSNPN and CDR2 SVGIG (reference sequence). The V segment lost 2 bases and the J segment 6 bases; nucleotides outside the gene matches: 1. This CDR3 comprises 11 residues. The CDR3 loop is CAWSSGGEQYF. The CDR3 DNA sequence: TGTGCCTGGAGTTCAGGGGGCGAGCAGTACTTC.

V and J are TRBV5-1 and TRBJ1-5, with a possible D match to TRBD1 (5 bases). The CDR3 is 15 amino acids. Germline V gene data show CDR1 as SGHRS and CDR2 as YFSETQ. The V and J ends lost 0 bases and 3 bases respectively, with 10 bases between them. The CDR3 region is CASSLAGGDNQPQHF. DNA of the CDR3: TGCGCCAGCAGCTTGGCGGGGGGAGACAATCAGCCCCAGCATTTT.

This chain uses TRBV29-1 with TRBJ2-1; 14 bases map to TRBD2. V lost 2 bases to trimming and J lost 7 bases; unmatched junction nucleotides: 4. This CDR3 spans 15 amino acids. CDR1 SQVTM and CDR2 ANQGSEA come from the germline V gene. The CDR3 sequence: CSVETGTSGSNEQFF. CDR3 sequence (DNA): TGCAGCGTTGAAACAGGGACTAGCGGGAGTAATGAGCAGTTCTTC.